This TCR beta chain was retrieved from a study of blood T cell repertoires in COVID-19. CDR3 length equals 15 residues. Germline lookup yields CDR1 SGHTA and CDR2 FQGTGA. V lost 2 bases to trimming and J lost 0 bases, with 9 bases between them. TCRdb keeps only in-frame clones here, not all; method: immunoSEQ multiplex PCR. The sample records approximately 450,000 clones, around 91% being singletons. This sequence joins TRBV7-3 and TRBJ2-3, with a weak D call TRBD2 (6 bases). Sample: PBMCs or T cells enriched from blood (not recorded which). This clonotype was sampled from a young man who had recovered from COVID-19. CDR3 protein: CASSLGGLSTDTQYF. Here the CDR3 DNA reads TGTGCCAGCAGCTTAGGGGGACTCAGCACAGATACGCAGTATTTT.